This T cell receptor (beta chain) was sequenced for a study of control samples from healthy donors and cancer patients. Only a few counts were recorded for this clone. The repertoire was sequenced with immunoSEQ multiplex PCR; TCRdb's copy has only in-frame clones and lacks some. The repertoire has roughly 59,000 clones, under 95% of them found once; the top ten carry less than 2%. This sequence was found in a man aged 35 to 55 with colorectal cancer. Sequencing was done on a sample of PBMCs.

The CDR3 here is CSVEEYTDTQYF. Here the CDR3 DNA reads TGCAGCGTTGAAGAGTACACAGATACGCAGTATTTT. This chain joins TRBV29-1 and TRBJ2-3; unclear D gene. Germline values: CDR1 SQVTM, CDR2 ANQGSEA. This CDR3 contains 12 residues. V was trimmed by 0 bases and J by 2 bases, leaving 3 bases between them.